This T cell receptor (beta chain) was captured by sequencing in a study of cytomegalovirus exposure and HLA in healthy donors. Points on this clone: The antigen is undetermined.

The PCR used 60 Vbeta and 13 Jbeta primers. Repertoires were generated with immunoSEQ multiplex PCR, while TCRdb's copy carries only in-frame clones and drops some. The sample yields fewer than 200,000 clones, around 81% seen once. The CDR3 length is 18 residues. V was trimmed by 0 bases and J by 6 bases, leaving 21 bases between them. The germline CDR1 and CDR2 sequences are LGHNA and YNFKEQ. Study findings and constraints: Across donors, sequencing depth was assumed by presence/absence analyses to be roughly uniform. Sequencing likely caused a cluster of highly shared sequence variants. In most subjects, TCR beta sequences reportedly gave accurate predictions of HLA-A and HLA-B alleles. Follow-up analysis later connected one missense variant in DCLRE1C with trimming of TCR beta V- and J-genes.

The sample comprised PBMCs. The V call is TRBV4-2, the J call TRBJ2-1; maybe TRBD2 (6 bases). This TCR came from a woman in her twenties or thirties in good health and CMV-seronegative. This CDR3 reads CASSQEGQVGRLINEQFF. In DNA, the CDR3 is TGTGCCAGCAGCCAAGAGGGGCAGGTCGGGAGATTAATCAATGAGCAGTTCTTC.